A selection of T cell receptor beta chains follows, all from one sample in a study of regulatory T cells in long-lasting Graves disease. TCRdb re-called the multiplex PCR reads through MiXCR, storing one row per CDR3 protein. The data hold 550,000 to 700,000 distinct CDR3 sequences, with 15% to 20% observed a single time. The sample was also reused in another study, on T cells in Graves' hyperthyroidism and ophthalmopathy.

The sequencing used peripheral blood mononuclear cells (PBMCs), collected at new diagnosis, from a patient treated with antithyroid drugs. These receptors came from a man in his late teens or twenties with Graves disease. CDR3s include the opening cysteine and the closing phenylalanine or tryptophan. D genes are given only for firm matches. Expanded clones get a size class; other rows say once, few or many, or leave the size out.

V: TRBV7-3; length: 14; D: .; size: many; J: TRBJ2-3; DNA: TGTGCCAGCAGCTTACCAGGGGTTACAGATACGCAGTATTTT; CDR3: CASSLPGVTDTQYF
V: TRBV7-3; length: 15; D: TRBD2; size: few; J: TRBJ2-1; DNA: TGTGCCAGCAGCTCGCAGACTAGCGGGAGTATCGAGCAGTTCTTC; CDR3: CASSSQTSGSIEQFF
V: TRBV5-7; length: 14; D: .; size: few; J: TRBJ1-1; DNA: TGTGCCAGCAGCCAACAGGACATGAACACTGAAGCTTTCTTT; CDR3: CASSQQDMNTEAFF
V: TRBV11-2; length: 16; D: TRBD2; size: many; J: TRBJ2-7; DNA: TGTGCCAGCAGCCCAATTGCGGGACTAGCGGGACGGGAGCAGTACTTC; CDR3: CASSPIAGLAGREQYF
V: TRBV5-1; length: 13; D: .; size: .; J: TRBJ1-5; DNA: TGCGCCAGCAGCTTCACGTCGGGCCAGCCCCAGCATTTT; CDR3: CASSFTSGQPQHF
V: TRBV4-1; length: 14; D: .; size: many; J: TRBJ1-2; DNA: TGCGCCAGCAGCCAAATTTCTGGGGACGACGGCTACACCTTC; CDR3: CASSQISGDDGYTF
V: TRBV5-1; length: 15; D: .; size: many; J: TRBJ2-2; DNA: TGCGCCAGCAGCTTTGAAAGCCATAACACCGGGGAGCTGTTTTTT; CDR3: CASSFESHNTGELFF
V: TRBV5-1; length: 15; D: .; size: few; J: TRBJ2-3; DNA: TGCGCCAGCAGCCCGCAAAGTATCAGCACAGATACGCAGTATTTT; CDR3: CASSPQSISTDTQYF
V: TRBV11-2; length: 14; D: .; size: many; J: TRBJ2-3; DNA: TGTGCCAGCAGCCCTGGACATATTGCAGATACGCAGTATTTT; CDR3: CASSPGHIADTQYF
V: TRBV7-2; length: 15; D: .; size: many; J: TRBJ2-7; DNA: TGTGCCAGCAGCTTACAAGGCGGGCTAGAGGGCGAGCAGTACTTC; CDR3: CASSLQGGLEGEQYF
V: TRBV5-1; length: 15; D: .; size: few; J: TRBJ1-1; DNA: TGTGCCAGCAGCTTGGGCCCAGAGCCGAACACTGAAGCTTTCTTT; CDR3: CASSLGPEPNTEAFF
V: TRBV28; length: 14; D: .; size: many; J: TRBJ1-5; DNA: TGTGCCAGCAGTTTCGGGACACTTAATCAGCCCCAGCATTTT; CDR3: CASSFGTLNQPQHF
V: TRBV6-5; length: 14; D: .; size: many; J: TRBJ2-3; DNA: TGTGCCAGCAGTTACCGTCCCCCGGCTGATACGCAGTATTTT; CDR3: CASSYRPPADTQYF
V: TRBV5-1; length: 14; D: .; size: .; J: TRBJ2-3; DNA: TGTGCCAGCAGCTCTGAGCGGCGCACAGATACGCAGTATTTT; CDR3: CASSSERRTDTQYF
V: TRBV30; length: 14; D: .; size: many; J: TRBJ1-1; DNA: TGTGCCTGGAGTGTACGGGGGGCTTTCCCTGAAGCTTTCTTT; CDR3: CAWSVRGAFPEAFF
V: TRBV3-1; length: 14; D: .; size: many; J: TRBJ1-6; DNA: TGTGCCAGCAGCCAAACCAGGGGTGGGTCACCCCTCCACTTT; CDR3: CASSQTRGGSPLHF
V: TRBV27; length: 12; D: .; size: few; J: TRBJ1-6; DNA: TGTGCCAGCAGTTTAATCGGCTCACCCCTCCACTTT; CDR3: CASSLIGSPLHF
V: TRBV27; length: 14; D: .; size: many; J: TRBJ1-2; DNA: TGTGCCAGCAGCTTAACCGGGGGCTTCTATGGCTACACCTTC; CDR3: CASSLTGGFYGYTF
V: TRBV15; length: 14; D: .; size: few; J: TRBJ2-7; DNA: TGTGCCACCAGCAGAGATACCGGCAGGGAAGAGCAGTACTTC; CDR3: CATSRDTGREEQYF
V: TRBV19; length: 15; D: .; size: few; J: TRBJ1-1; DNA: TGTGCCAGTACTCTCCCGGGCCTTAGGGCGACTGAAGCTTTCTTT; CDR3: CASTLPGLRATEAFF